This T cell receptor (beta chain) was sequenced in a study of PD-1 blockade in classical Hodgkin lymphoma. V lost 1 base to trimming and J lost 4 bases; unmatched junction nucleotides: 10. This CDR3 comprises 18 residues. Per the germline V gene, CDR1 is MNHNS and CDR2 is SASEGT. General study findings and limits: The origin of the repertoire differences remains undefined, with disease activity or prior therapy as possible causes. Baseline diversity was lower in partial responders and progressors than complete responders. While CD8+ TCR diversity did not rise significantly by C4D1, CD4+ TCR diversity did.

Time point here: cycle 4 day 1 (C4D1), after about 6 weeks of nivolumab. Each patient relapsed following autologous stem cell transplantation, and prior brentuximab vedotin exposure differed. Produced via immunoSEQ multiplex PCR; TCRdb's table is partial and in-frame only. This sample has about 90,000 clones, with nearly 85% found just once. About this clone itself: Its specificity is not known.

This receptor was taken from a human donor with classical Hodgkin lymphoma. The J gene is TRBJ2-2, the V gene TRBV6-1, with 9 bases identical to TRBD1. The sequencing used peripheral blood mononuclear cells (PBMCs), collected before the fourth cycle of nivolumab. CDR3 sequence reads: CASSEVNRGLVGTGELFF. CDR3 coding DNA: TGTGCCAGCAGTGAAGTTAACAGGGGGCTGGTGGGCACCGGGGAGCTGTTTTTT.